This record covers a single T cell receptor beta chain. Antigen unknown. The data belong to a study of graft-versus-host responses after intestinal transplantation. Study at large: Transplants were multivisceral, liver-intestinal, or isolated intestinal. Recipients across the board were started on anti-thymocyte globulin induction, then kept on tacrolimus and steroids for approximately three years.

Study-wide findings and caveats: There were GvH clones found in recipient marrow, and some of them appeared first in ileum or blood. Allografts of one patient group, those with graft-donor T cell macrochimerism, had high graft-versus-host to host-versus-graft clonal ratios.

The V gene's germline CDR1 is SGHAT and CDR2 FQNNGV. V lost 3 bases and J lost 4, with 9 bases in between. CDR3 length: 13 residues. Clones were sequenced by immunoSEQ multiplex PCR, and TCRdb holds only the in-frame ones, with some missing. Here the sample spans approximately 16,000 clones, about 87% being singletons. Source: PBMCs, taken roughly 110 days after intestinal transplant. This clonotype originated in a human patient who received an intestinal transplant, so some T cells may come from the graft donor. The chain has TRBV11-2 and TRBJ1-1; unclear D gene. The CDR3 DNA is TGTGCCAGCAGCTTTGGGGTTTTCACTGAAGCTTTCTTT. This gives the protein CASSFGVFTEAFF.